This TCR beta chain was identified during a study of T cells in Graves' hyperthyroidism and ophthalmopathy. The CDR3 has 14 amino acids. Germline CDR1 and CDR2: SEHNR and FQNEAQ (reference sequence). With respect to this clonotype: This may be a read error: a much more frequent sequence differs by one nucleotide.

Using RNA transcripts as the source, TCR beta CDR3 regions were amplified. The primer set for the first-round RT-PCR of the TCR CDR3 was HTBI. TCRdb recomputed calls from the multiplex PCR reads with MiXCR, one row per CDR3 protein. The data contain some 550,000 distinct CDR3 sequences, less than 25% of them seen just once; the ten biggest clones take up approximately 26%. This clonotype was sampled from a man younger than 30 with Graves' hyperthyroidism. Source material: blood. The chain carries TRBV7-9 and TRBJ1-1; tentatively, D is TRBD1 (6 bases). The CDR3 loop reads CASSSSPGDTEALF. CDR3 sequence (DNA): TGTGCCAGCAGCTCTTCCCCAGGGGACACTGAAGCTCTCTTT. The full variable domain, in which reference TRBV7-9 and TRBJ1-1 provide the parts outside the CDR3, is DTGVSQNPRHKITKRGQNVTFRCDPISEHNRLYWYRQTLGQGPEFLTYFQNEAQLEKSRLLSDRFSAERPKGSFSTLEIQRTEQGDSAMYLCASSSSPGDTEALFGQGTRLTVV.